This T cell receptor (beta chain) was profiled in a study of T cell responses to AZD1222 COVID-19 vaccine. Points on this clone: The antigen is not known.

Study findings and constraints: Epitopes outside B.1.351 and B.1.1.7 mutated regions reportedly drew nearly half of spike TCRs.

Generated by immunoSEQ multiplex PCR, the TCRdb table keeps only in-frame clones and is missing some. The table includes about 150,000 clones, 85% to 95% detected once. V lost 4 bases and J 0 bases, leaving 10 bases between the germline ends. Per germline, CDR1 GTSNPN and CDR2 SVGIG (reference sequence). There are 14 residues in the CDR3. The clonotype comes from an adult who received the AZD1222 COVID-19 vaccine. The chain links TRBV30 to TRBJ2-1; possible D gene TRBD2, 5 bases. The input for sequencing was peripheral blood, taken 28 days after the second AZD1222 dose. This CDR3 reads CAWTSTSSYNEQFF. DNA for the CDR3: TGTGCCTGGACTAGCACTAGCTCCTACAATGAGCAGTTCTTC.